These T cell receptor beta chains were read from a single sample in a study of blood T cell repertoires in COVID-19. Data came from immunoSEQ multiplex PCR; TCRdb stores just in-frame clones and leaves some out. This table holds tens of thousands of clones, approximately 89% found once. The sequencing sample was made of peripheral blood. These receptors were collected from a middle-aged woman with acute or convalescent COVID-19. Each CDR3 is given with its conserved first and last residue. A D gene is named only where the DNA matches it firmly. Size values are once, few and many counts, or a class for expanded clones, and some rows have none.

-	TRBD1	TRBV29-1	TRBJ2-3	TGCAGCGTTGGATTCGGCCTGTGGACAGGGGGCACAGATACGCAGTATTTT	CSVGFGLWTGGTDTQYF
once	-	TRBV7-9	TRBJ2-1	TGTGCCAGCAGCTTAATGGGGGCGGATGAGCAGTTCTTC	CASSLMGADEQFF
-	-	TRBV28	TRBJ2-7	TGTGCCAGCAGTCCCAGCTCCTACGAGCAGTACTTC	CASSPSSYEQYF
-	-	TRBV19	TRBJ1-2	TGTGCCAGTAGTATCGGCGGGGGGGGGTTTCTTGCTGGCTACACCTTC	CASSIGGGGFLAGYTF
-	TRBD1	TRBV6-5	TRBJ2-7	TGTGCCAGCAGTTTGACAGGGGGCGCCTACGAGCAGTACTTC	CASSLTGGAYEQYF
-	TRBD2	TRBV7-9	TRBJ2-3	TGTGCCAGCAGCTTAGGGACTAGTGGGGCAGATACGCAGTATTTT	CASSLGTSGADTQYF
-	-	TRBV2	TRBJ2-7	TGTGCCAGCAGTCCTCCGGGACAATTCGCCTACGAGCAGTACTTC	CASSPPGQFAYEQYF
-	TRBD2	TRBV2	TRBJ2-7	TGTGCCAGCAGTGAAGGGGGACTAGCGGGGCTCACCTACGAGCAGTACTTC	CASSEGGLAGLTYEQYF
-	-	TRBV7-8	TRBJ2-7	TGTGCCAGCAGGGACACCGGGACTGACGAGCAGTACTTC	CASRDTGTDEQYF
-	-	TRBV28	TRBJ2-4	TGTGCCAGCAGTTTATCTGGACAATCTAAAAACATTCAGTACTTC	CASSLSGQSKNIQYF
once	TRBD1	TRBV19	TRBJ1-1	TGTGCCAGTAGTAGAGGACAGGGGAACACTGAAGCTTTCTTT	CASSRGQGNTEAFF
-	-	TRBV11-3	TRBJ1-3	TGTGCCAGCAGCTTATATATCGACAGTCACAACACCATATATTTT	CASSLYIDSHNTIYF
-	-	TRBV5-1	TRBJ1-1	TGCGCCAGCAGCTTGGCGGCGGGACCGAACACTGAAGCTTTCTTT	CASSLAAGPNTEAFF